This TCR beta chain was observed in a study of T cell changes during pregnancy in multiple sclerosis. CDR3 length: 15 amino acids. The V end was cut by 0 bases, the J end by 3 bases, with 10 bases between. The germline gives CDR1 SGHRS, CDR2 YFSETQ. Sequencing was performed with immunoSEQ multiplex PCR; in TCRdb, only in-frame clones are kept and a portion is missing. This sample carries about 28,000 clones, around 90% of them seen once, and the ten largest clones take about 0.5%. This receptor was identified in a female donor in good health, enrolled as a control in a pregnancy study. This specimen consisted of CD4+ T cells from peripheral blood mononuclear cells, obtained in the first trimester of pregnancy. The rearrangement links TRBV5-1 to TRBJ2-1; tentatively, D is TRBD1 (6 bases). The CDR3 sequence is CASSLAPQGYNEQFF. The CDR3 nucleotides read TGCGCCAGCAGCTTGGCCCCACAGGGCTACAATGAGCAGTTCTTC.